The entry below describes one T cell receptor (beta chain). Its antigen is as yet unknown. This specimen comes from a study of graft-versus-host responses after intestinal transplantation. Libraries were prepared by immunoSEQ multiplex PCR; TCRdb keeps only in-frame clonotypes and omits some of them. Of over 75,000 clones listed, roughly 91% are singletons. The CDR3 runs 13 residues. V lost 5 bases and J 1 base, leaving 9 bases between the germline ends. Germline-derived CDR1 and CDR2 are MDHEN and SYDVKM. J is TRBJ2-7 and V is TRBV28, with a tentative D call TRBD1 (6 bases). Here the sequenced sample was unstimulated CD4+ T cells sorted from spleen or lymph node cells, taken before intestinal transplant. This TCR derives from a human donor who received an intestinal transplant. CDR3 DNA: TGTGCCAGCAGTCGCGGACAGTCCTACGAGCAGTACTTC. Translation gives CASSRGQSYEQYF.